The 3 T cell receptor beta chains below come from one sample, sequenced in a study of blood T cell repertoires in COVID-19. Profiled with immunoSEQ multiplex PCR; TCRdb holds only in-frame clones, not every one. This table has a few hundred thousand clones, approximately 90% appearing once. Material: PBMCs or T cells enriched from blood (not recorded which). The receptors here all came from a middle-aged woman with acute COVID-19.

The rearrangement uses TRBV18 and TRBJ2-5; 7 nucleotides agree with TRBD1. Germline V lookup: CDR1 KGHSH, CDR2 LQKENI. The length of the CDR3 is 16 residues. V was clipped by 3 bases and J by 2 bases; unmatched bases: 9. The CDR3 region has the DNA TGTGCCAGCTCACCGAGTGGGACAGACCCTCAAGAGACCCAGTACTTC. Protein: CASSPSGTDPQETQYF.

This clone was recorded once. The chain couples TRBV14 to TRBJ2-2; D remains unclear. Trimming cost V 4 bases and J 6 bases, with 21 bases left between them. The CDR3 is made up of 17 amino acids. The germline V gene encodes CDR1 SGHDN and CDR2 FVKESK. The CDR3 sequence is CASSRHGNRFGSGELFF. The CDR3 DNA reads as TGTGCCAGCAGCCGACATGGTAATCGGTTTGGGTCCGGGGAGCTGTTTTTT.

Regarding this clone: Relative to the germline gene, one junction end is altered; a read error may explain this. The gene calls are TRBV7-7 and TRBJ2-2, with D perhaps TRBD2 (5 bases). The CDR3 runs 17 residues. Germline-derived CDR1 and CDR2 are SSHAT and FNYEAQ (reference sequence). The DNA for the CDR3 is TGTGCTAGCAGCTTAGGACCGCGCGGGCCGTACACCGGGGAGCTGTTTTTT. Its translation: CASSLGPRGPYTGELFF.